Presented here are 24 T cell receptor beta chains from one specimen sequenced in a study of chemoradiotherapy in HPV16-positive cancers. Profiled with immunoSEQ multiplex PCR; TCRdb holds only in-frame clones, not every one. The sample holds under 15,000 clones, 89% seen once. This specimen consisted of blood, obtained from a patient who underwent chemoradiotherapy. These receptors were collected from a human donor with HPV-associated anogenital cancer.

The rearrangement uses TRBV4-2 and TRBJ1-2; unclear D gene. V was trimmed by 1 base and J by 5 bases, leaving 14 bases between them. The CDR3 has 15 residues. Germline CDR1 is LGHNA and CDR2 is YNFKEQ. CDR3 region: CASSQVSVGRYGYTF. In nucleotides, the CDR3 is TGTGCCAGCAGCCAAGTTTCGGTGGGGAGGTATGGCTACACCTTC.

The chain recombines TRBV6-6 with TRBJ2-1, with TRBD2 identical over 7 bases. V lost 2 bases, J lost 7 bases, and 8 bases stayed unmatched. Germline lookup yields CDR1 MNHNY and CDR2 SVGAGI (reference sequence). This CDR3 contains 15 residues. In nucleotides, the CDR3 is TGTGCCAGCAGTTACGGCGGGAGCGCTTCGAATGAGCAGTTCTTC. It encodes CASSYGGSASNEQFF.

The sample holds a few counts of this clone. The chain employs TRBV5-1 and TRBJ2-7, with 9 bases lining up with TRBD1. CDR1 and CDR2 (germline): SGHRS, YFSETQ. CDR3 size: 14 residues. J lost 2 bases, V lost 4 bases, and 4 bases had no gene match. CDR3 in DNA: TGCGCCAGCAGCCTCGGGACAGGGCCCTACGAGCAGTACTTC. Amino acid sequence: CASSLGTGPYEQYF. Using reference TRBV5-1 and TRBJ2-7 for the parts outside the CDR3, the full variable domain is KAGVTQTPRYLIKTRGQQVTLSCSPISGHRSVSWYQQTPGQGLQFLFEYFSETQRNKGNFPGRFSGRQFSNSRSEMNVSTLELGDSALYLCASSLGTGPYEQYFGPGTRLTVT.

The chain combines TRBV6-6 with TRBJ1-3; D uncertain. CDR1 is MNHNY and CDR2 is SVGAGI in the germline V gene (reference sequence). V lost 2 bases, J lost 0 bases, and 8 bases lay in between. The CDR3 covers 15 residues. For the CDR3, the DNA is TGTGCCAGCAGTTACCCTCATCGCTCTGGAAACACCATATATTTT. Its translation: CASSYPHRSGNTIYF.

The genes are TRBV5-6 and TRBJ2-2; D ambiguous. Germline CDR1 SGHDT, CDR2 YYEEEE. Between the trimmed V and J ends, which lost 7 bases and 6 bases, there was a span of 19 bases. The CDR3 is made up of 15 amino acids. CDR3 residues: CASFVARTVSGELFF. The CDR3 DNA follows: TGTGCCAGCTTTGTGGCGCGTACGGTTTCCGGGGAGCTGTTTTTT.

The CDR3: CASSFGGSGEQYF. DNA for the CDR3: TGTGCCAGCAGTTTTGGGGGGAGTGGTGAACAGTACTTC. The rearrangement links TRBV28 to TRBJ2-7, with TRBD2 as a possible D gene (6 bases). The germline V gene has CDR1 MDHEN and CDR2 SYDVKM. The CDR3 runs 13 residues. Trimming cost V 3 bases and J 10 bases, with 16 bases left between them.

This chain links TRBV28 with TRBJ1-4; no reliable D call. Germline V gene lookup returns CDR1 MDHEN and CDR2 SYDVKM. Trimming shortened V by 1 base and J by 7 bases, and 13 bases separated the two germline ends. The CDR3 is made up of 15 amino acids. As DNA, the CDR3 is TGTGCCAGCAGTTTATTAAGGAGTAAGGGTGAAAAACTGTTTTTT. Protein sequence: CASSLLRSKGEKLFF.

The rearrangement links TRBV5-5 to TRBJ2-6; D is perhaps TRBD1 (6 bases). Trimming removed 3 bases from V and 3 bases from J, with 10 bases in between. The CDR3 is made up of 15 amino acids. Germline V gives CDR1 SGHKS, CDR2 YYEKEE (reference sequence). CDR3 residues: CASSSRGDGANVLTF. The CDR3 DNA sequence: TGTGCCAGCAGCTCCAGGGGAGATGGGGCCAACGTCCTGACTTTC.

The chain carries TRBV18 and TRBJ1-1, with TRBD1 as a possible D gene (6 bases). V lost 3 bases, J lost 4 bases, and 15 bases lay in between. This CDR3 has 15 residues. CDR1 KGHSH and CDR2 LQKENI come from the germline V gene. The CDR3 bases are TGTGCCAGCTCACCCGCGGGGGCGTTGGGCACTGAAGCTTTCTTT. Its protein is CASSPAGALGTEAFF.

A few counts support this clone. CDR3 sequence reads: CATGTLARTDTQYF. CDR3 bases: TGCGCCACTGGTACCCTGGCACGGACAGATACGCAGTATTTT. The chain combines TRBV4-1 with TRBJ2-3; D is uncertain. CDR1 is MGHRA, CDR2 YSYEKL, per germline. V was pared by 10 bases and J by 3 bases, with 17 bases between. The CDR3 has 14 residues.

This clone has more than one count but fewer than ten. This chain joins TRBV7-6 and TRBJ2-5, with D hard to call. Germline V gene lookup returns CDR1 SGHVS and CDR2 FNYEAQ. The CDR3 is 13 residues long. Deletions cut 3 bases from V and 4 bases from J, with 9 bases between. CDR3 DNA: TGTGCCAGCAGCTTCAACAGTTTAGAGACCCAGTACTTC. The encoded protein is CASSFNSLETQYF.

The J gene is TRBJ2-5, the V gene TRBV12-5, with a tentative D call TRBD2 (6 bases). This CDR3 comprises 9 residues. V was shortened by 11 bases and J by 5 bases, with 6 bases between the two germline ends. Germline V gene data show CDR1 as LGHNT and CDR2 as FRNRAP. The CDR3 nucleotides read TGTGCTGCGGGGGAGACCCAGTACTTC. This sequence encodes CAAGETQYF.

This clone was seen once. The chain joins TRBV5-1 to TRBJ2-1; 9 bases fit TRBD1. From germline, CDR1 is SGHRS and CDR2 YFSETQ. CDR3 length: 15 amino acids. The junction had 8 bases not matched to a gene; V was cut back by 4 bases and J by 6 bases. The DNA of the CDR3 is TGCGCCAGCAGCAAGGGACAGGGTGCGATCAATGAGCAGTTCTTC. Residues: CASSKGQGAINEQFF.

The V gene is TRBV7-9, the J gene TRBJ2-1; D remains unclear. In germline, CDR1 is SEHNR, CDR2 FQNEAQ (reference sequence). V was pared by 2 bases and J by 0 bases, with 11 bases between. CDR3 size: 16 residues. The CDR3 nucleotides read TGTGCCAGCAGCTTATGGGCAGACCACTCCTACAATGAGCAGTTCTTC. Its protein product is CASSLWADHSYNEQFF.

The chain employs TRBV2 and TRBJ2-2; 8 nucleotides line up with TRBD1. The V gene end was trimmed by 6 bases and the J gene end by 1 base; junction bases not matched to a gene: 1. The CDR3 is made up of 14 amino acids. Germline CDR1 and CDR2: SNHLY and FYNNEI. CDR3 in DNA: TGTGCCAGCAGAGGACAGGGGAACACCGGGGAGCTGTTTTTT. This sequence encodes CASRGQGNTGELFF.

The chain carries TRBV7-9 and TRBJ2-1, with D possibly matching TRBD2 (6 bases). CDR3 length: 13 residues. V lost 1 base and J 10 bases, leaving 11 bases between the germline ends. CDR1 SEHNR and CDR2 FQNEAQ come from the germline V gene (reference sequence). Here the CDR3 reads CASSLVLGGEQFF. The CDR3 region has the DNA TGTGCCAGCAGCTTAGTTTTGGGAGGCGAGCAGTTCTTC.

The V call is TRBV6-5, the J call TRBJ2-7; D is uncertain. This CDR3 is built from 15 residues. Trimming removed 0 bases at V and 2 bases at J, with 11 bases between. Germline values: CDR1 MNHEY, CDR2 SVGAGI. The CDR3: CASSYSTGKTYEQYF. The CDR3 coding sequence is TGTGCCAGCAGTTACTCGACTGGGAAGACCTACGAGCAGTACTTC.

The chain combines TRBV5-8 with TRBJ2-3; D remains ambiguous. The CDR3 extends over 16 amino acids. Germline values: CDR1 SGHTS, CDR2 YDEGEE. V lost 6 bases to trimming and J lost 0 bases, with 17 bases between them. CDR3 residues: CASINWAETSTDTQYF. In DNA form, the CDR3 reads TGTGCCAGCATCAATTGGGCGGAGACTAGCACAGATACGCAGTATTTT.

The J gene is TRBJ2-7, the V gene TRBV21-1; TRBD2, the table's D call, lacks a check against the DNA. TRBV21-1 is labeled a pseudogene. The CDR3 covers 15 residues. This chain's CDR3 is CASSKLTGVSYEQYF. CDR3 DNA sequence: TGTGCCAGCAGCAAATTGACGGGAGTTTCCTACGAGCAGTACTTC.

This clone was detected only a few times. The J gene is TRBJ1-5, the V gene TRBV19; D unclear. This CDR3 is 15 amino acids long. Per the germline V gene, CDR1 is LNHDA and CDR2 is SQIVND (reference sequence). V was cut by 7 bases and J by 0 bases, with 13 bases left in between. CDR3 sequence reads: CASKLVQNSNQPQHF. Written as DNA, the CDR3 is TGTGCCAGTAAATTGGTGCAAAATAGCAATCAGCCCCAGCATTTT.

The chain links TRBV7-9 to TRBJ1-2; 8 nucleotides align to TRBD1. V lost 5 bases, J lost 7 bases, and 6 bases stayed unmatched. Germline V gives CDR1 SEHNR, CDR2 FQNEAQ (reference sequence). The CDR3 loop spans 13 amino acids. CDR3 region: CASSLDRGSGYTF. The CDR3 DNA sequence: TGTGCCAGCAGCCTTGACAGGGGTAGTGGCTACACCTTC.

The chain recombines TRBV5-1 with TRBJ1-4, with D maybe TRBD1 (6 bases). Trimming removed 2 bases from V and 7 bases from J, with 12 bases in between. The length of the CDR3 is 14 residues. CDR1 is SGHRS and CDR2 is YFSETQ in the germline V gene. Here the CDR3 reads CASSLQGSGEKLFF. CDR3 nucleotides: TGCGCCAGCAGCTTACAGGGTTCCGGTGAAAAACTGTTTTTT. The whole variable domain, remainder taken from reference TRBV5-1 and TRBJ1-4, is KAGVTQTPRYLIKTRGQQVTLSCSPISGHRSVSWYQQTPGQGLQFLFEYFSETQRNKGNFPGRFSGRQFSNSRSEMNVSTLELGDSALYLCASSLQGSGEKLFFGSGTQLSVL.

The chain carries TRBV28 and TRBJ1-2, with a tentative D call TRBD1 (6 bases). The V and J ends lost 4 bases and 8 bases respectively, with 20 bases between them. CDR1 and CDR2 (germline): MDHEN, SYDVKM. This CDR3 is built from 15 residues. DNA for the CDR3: TGTGCCAGCAGTTGGGCACTAGGGGGGTTGAGGGGCTACACCTTC. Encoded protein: CASSWALGGLRGYTF.

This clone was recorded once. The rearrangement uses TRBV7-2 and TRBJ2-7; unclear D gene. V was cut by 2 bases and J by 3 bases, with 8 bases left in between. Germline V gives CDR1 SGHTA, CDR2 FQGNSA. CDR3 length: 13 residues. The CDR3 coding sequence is TGTGCCAGCAGCTTACGACGGCTCTACGAGCAGTACTTC. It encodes CASSLRRLYEQYF.